These T cell receptor beta chains were read from a single sample in a study of neoadjuvant anti-PD-1 for oral cavity cancer. Generated by immunoSEQ multiplex PCR, the TCRdb table keeps only in-frame clones and is missing some. The sample shows around 12,000 clones, approximately 63% of them seen only once. The source was tumor tissue, collected before nivolumab (anti-PD-1) treatment. Every receptor here comes from a person aged 35-79 years with oral cavity squamous cell carcinoma. The donor label of this sample is uncertain. CDR3s include the opening cysteine and the closing phenylalanine or tryptophan. The D gene is left open where the match is weak. Clone size, where shown, is once, few, many, or a class for clones that have expanded.

clone_size j_call v_call d_call cdr3_nt cdr3_aa
few TRBJ2-2 TRBV5-4 NA TGTGCCAGCAGCTTGGGAGGGAGGAACACCGGGGAGCTGTTTTTT CASSLGGRNTGELFF
NA TRBJ1-6 TRBV7-9 NA TGTGCCACTACCGCTGATGGCGTTACACCCCTCCACTTT CATTADGVTPLHF
NA TRBJ1-6 TRBV6-1 NA TGTGCCAGCAGTGAAGCGCTTTATAATTCACCCCTCCACTTT CASSEALYNSPLHF
NA TRBJ2-1 TRBV11-3 TRBD2 TGTGCCAGCAGCTATGGGACTAGCGGCCCCCGGGGCAATGAGCAGTTCTTC CASSYGTSGPRGNEQFF
NA TRBJ2-5 TRBV5-5 TRBD2 TGTGCCAGCAGCCCTCAGCGGGGTCAAGAGACCCAGTACTTC CASSPQRGQETQYF
few TRBJ1-1 TRBV4-2 NA TGTGCCAGCAGCCAAGAATGGGGGAAGACTGAAGCTTTCTTT CASSQEWGKTEAFF
NA TRBJ1-1 TRBV7-6 NA TGTGCCAGCAGCTTACAGGGATATACTGAAGCTTTCTTT CASSLQGYTEAFF
large TRBJ2-3 TRBV7-9 NA TGTGCCAGCAGCTTAGTCGCTTCTACGGCAGATACGCAGTATTTT CASSLVASTADTQYF
NA TRBJ1-1 TRBV19 NA TGTGCCAGTAGTATTTACAGGGAGGGATCGAACACTGAAGCTTTCTTT CASSIYREGSNTEAFF
NA TRBJ2-5 TRBV5-1 NA TGCGCCAGCAGCCTGGGGGGAGTTTGGGAGACCCAGTACTTC CASSLGGVWETQYF
medium-sized TRBJ1-1 TRBV29-1 NA TGCAGCGTTGACGCGGGGCGGATATCTGAAGCTTTCTTT CSVDAGRISEAFF
few TRBJ2-1 TRBV28 TRBD2 TGTGCCAGCAGTTCCTCCTCCATTCTCACCGGGGGGTATGAGCAGTTCTTC CASSSSSILTGGYEQFF
few TRBJ2-6 TRBV6-5 NA TGTGCCAGCAGTTACAATACCGGGGCCAACGTCCTGACTTTC CASSYNTGANVLTF
few TRBJ1-1 TRBV6-1 NA TGTGCCAGCAGTGAACTCGCAGGTAAAGGCGAAGCTTTCTTT CASSELAGKGEAFF
NA TRBJ1-2 TRBV30 TRBD1 TGTGCCTGGAGTCTCGGGACAGTCTATGGCTACACCTTC CAWSLGTVYGYTF
NA TRBJ2-4 TRBV28 NA TGTGCCAGCAGTCCTGCGGGAAGAAGACTAGACCGGGACATTCAGTACTTC CASSPAGRRLDRDIQYF
NA TRBJ2-3 TRBV4-2 TRBD2 TGTGCCAGCAGCCAAGATGGGGCGGGAGGGCCCTTAGATACGCAGTATTTT CASSQDGAGGPLDTQYF
NA TRBJ1-1 TRBV15 NA TGTGCCACCAGCAGAGATTCTCGGGCAGGGGTGAACACTGAAGCTTTCTTT CATSRDSRAGVNTEAFF
NA TRBJ2-7 TRBV28 NA TGTGCCAGCAAGGCAGGACCTCAGGAGCAGTACTTC CASKAGPQEQYF
few TRBJ2-3 TRBV18 NA TGTGCCAGCTCACCCCAGGGTGCTAGCACAGATACGCAGTATTTT CASSPQGASTDTQYF
few TRBJ1-2 TRBV6-1 TRBD1 TGTGCCAGCAGTGTTAACAGGGGAGACTATGGCTACACCTTC CASSVNRGDYGYTF
NA TRBJ1-6 TRBV30 TRBD1 TGTGCCTGGAACGTGGACAGGGGTACGTCCTATAATTCACCCCTCCACTTT CAWNVDRGTSYNSPLHF
NA TRBJ1-2 TRBV28 NA TGTGCCAGCGTTGACGCGGGGCAGGGTGGTGGCTACACCTTC CASVDAGQGGGYTF
NA TRBJ2-3 TRBV6-5 NA TGTGCCAGCAGTTGGACAAGACCGGGCACAGATACGCAGTATTTT CASSWTRPGTDTQYF
NA TRBJ2-7 TRBV6-5 TRBD1 TGTGCCAGCAGTTCCGGGACAGGGAATTCCAACGAGCAGTACTTC CASSSGTGNSNEQYF
NA TRBJ2-6 TRBV5-1 TRBD1 TGCGCCAGCAGCGTAGACAGGGGCCTCTCTGGGGCCAACGTCCTGACTTTC CASSVDRGLSGANVLTF
NA TRBJ2-6 TRBV27 NA TGTGCCAGCAGGGGAGGGGGGACTGGGGCCAACGTCCTGACTTTC CASRGGGTGANVLTF
few TRBJ1-1 TRBV29-1 TRBD1 TGCAGCGTTAAAGAACAGGGGTCGAACACTGAAGCTTTCTTT CSVKEQGSNTEAFF
NA TRBJ2-1 TRBV18 NA TGTGCCAGCTCACCTGGGGGGACGACCTACAATGAGCAGTTCTTC CASSPGGTTYNEQFF
NA TRBJ2-1 TRBV7-2 NA TGTGCCAGCAGCTTAGAGTGGGGCAATGAGCAGTTCTTC CASSLEWGNEQFF
NA TRBJ1-5 TRBV5-5 NA TGTGCCAGCAGCTTTTCTTGGGTTCAACAAAATCAGCCCCAGCATTTT CASSFSWVQQNQPQHF
once TRBJ2-5 TRBV25-1 TRBD2 TGTGCCACTATCCCCCGCGGGGGGGCCCAAGAGACCCAGTACTTC CATIPRGGAQETQYF
few TRBJ2-1 TRBV29-1 TRBD2 TGCAGCGTTGGTAGAAGCGGGAGCGCCATGGAGCAGTTCTTC CSVGRSGSAMEQFF
NA TRBJ2-7 TRBV6-5 NA TGTGCCAGCAGACTACAGGGAGGGTACTCCTACGAGCAGTACTTC CASRLQGGYSYEQYF
few TRBJ2-7 TRBV11-2 TRBD2 TGTGCCAGCTCCCCCGGGGGGTATAGCTACGAGCAGTACTTC CASSPGGYSYEQYF
NA TRBJ2-1 TRBV11-2 NA TGTGCCAGCAGCTCACACTCGGAAGGTGAGCAGTTCTTC CASSSHSEGEQFF
few TRBJ1-5 TRBV30 NA TGTGCCTGGAGTGTAGGCGCCCTGAATCAGCCCCAGCATTTT CAWSVGALNQPQHF
NA TRBJ1-1 TRBV6-1 NA TGTGCCAGCAGTGAATCGGCTGAAGCTTTCTTT CASSESAEAFF
NA TRBJ1-6 TRBV6-1 NA TGTGCCAGCAGCCTACAGGGCAGGAATTCACCCCTCCACTTT CASSLQGRNSPLHF
NA TRBJ1-1 TRBV30 NA TGTGCCTGGAGTAACCTTGGGGGGAACACTGAAGCTTTCTTT CAWSNLGGNTEAFF
NA TRBJ2-6 TRBV29-1 TRBD1 TGCAGCGTTGAACGGGGGGACAGGGACCCTGGGGCCAACGTCCTGACTTTC CSVERGDRDPGANVLTF
NA TRBJ2-3 TRBV5-6 TRBD1 TGTGCCAGCAGCTTGGACAGGGGAACAGATACGCAGTATTTT CASSLDRGTDTQYF
NA TRBJ2-1 TRBV9 TRBD2 TGTGCCAGCACCAGGACTAGCGGGAGCTCTGAGCAGTTCTTC CASTRTSGSSEQFF
medium-sized TRBJ2-3 TRBV14 TRBD2 TGTGCCAGCAGCCAAGAGCGGGGGATCACAGATACGCAGTATTTT CASSQERGITDTQYF
NA TRBJ1-2 TRBV5-4 NA TGTGCCAGCAGCTACGGGACACCTAACTATGGCTACACCTTC CASSYGTPNYGYTF
few TRBJ2-3 TRBV18 TRBD2 TGTGCCAGCTCACCAAGCGGGAGGGCCGGAGATACGCAGTATTTT CASSPSGRAGDTQYF
NA TRBJ2-2 TRBV5-1 TRBD2 TGCGCCAGCAGCGGCACTAGCGGAGACACCGGGGAGCTGTTTTTT CASSGTSGDTGELFF
NA TRBJ2-7 TRBV5-1 NA TGCGCCAGCAGCTTACCACTAGCCTCCGAGCAGTACTTC CASSLPLASEQYF
NA TRBJ1-5 TRBV6-1 NA TGTGCCAGCAGTGAAGCTCAGCCCCAGCATTTT CASSEAQPQHF
NA TRBJ2-5 TRBV7-2 NA TGTGCCAGCAACTCGCAGTCGGCCCAGGCCCAGTACTTC CASNSQSAQAQYF
NA TRBJ2-3 TRBV2 NA TGTGCCAGCACCGCGGGACAGAGCACAGATACGCAGTATTTT CASTAGQSTDTQYF
NA TRBJ2-7 TRBV25-1 NA TGTGCCAGCAGTGAATCCTCTCCCGGGCCCGAGCAGTACTTC CASSESSPGPEQYF
NA TRBJ2-3 TRBV4-1 TRBD1 TGCGCCAGCAGCCAATTACAGGGGGTGTCTTCCCCAGATACGCAGTATTTT CASSQLQGVSSPDTQYF
NA TRBJ2-3 TRBV15 TRBD2 TGTGCCACCAGCAGATCTGTAGCGGGACCCACAGATACGCAGTATTTT CATSRSVAGPTDTQYF
once TRBJ2-5 TRBV2 NA TGTGCCAGCAGTGCCCACCAAGAGACCCAGTACTTC CASSAHQETQYF
NA TRBJ2-3 TRBV4-2 NA TGTGCCAGCAGCCAAGAAGTTCATACGCAGTATTTT CASSQEVHTQYF
few TRBJ2-2 TRBV7-2 NA TGTGCCAGCACGCACCGGGCCCAGAACACCGGGGAGCTGTTTTTT CASTHRAQNTGELFF
NA TRBJ2-1 TRBV2 TRBD1 TGTGCCAGCGAAAAGGGGGCTAGCAATGAGCAGTTCTTC CASEKGASNEQFF
medium-sized TRBJ2-2 TRBV7-6 NA TGTGCCAGCAGCCCTCGAAACACCGGGGAGCTGTTTTTT CASSPRNTGELFF
few TRBJ1-5 TRBV5-4 NA TGTGCCAGCAGCTCGGACAGAGGCAATCAGCCCCAGCATTTT CASSSDRGNQPQHF